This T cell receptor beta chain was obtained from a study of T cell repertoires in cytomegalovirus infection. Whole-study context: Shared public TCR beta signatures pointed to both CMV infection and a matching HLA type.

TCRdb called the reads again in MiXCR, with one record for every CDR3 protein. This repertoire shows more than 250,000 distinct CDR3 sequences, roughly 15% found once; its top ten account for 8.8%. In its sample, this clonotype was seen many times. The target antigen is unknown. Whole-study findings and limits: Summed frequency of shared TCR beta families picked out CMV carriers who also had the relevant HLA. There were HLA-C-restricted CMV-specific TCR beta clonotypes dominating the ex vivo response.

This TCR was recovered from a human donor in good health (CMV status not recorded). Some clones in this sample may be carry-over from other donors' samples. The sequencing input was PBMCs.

CDR3 nucleotide sequence: TGTGCCAGCAGCTTGGACAGGGGGCGTAACACCTTC. Amino acids: CASSLDRGRNTF. The chain couples TRBV5-8 to TRBJ1-2; 9 bases match TRBD1. The V and J ends lost 0 bases and 12 bases, in that order; junction bases with no gene match: 3. The CDR3 covers 12 residues. Germline V CDR1 and CDR2: SGHTS, YDEGEE.